This T cell receptor beta chain comes out of a study of shared clonotypes between healthy human individuals. The assay was immunoSEQ multiplex PCR, and TCRdb's table has in-frame clones only and misses some. The sample records 1,100,000 or so clones, around 82% being singletons. Whole-study findings and limits: Naive subsets, compared against memory subsets, generally had larger estimated richness values.

Comment on this clone: Its antigen is not identified.

The length of the CDR3 is 12 residues. Germline V CDR1 and CDR2: LNHDA, SQIVND (reference sequence). V was shortened by 3 bases and J by 6 bases, with 5 bases between the two germline ends. The receptor's source is a man aged 18-30 years in good health. Some clones in this sample may be carry-over from other donors' samples. The specimen sequenced was memory CD4+ T cells from PBMCs. Subset noted: CD45RA-negative fraction. This chain connects TRBV19 to TRBJ2-2, with D uncertain. The CDR3, as DNA: TGTGCCAGTAGTATCTTTCCCGGGGAGCTGTTTTTT. Its translation: CASSIFPGELFF.